This section outlines one T cell receptor beta chain sequence together with its context. The antigen remains unidentified. The entry originates in a study of cytomegalovirus exposure and HLA in healthy donors. Looked up from germline, CDR1 is GTSNPN and CDR2 is SVGIG (reference sequence). The CDR3 contains 14 residues. V lost 1 base and J 0 bases, leaving 7 bases between the germline ends. With 60 Vbeta and 13 Jbeta primers, the PCR was carried out. Assay used: immunoSEQ multiplex PCR; TCRdb lists only in-frame clones, some missing. The profile shows about 60,000 clones, about 77% of them singletons. Study-wide results and limits: A later analysis revealed that TCR association rates differed between HLA loci, peaking at DRB1 and bottoming out at HLA-C.

The sequenced material came from PBMCs. The receptor was isolated from a female donor in good health and CMV-seronegative. The chain carries TRBV30 and TRBJ2-1; D remains ambiguous. CDR3 region: CAWSEISSYNEQFF. The CDR3 DNA follows: TGTGCCTGGAGTGAGATTAGCTCCTACAATGAGCAGTTCTTC.